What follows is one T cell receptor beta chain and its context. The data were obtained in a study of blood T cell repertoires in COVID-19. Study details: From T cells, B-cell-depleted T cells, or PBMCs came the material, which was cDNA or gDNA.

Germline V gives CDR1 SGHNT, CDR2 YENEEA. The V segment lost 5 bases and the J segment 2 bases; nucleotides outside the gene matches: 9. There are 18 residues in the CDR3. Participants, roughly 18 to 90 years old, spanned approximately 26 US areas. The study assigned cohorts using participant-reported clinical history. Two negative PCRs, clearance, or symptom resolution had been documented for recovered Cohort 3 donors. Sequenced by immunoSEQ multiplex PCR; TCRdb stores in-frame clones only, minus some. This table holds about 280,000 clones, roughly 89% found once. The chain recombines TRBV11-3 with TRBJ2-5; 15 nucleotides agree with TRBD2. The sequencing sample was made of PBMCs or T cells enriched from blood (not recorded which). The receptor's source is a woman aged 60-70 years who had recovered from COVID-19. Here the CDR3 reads CASSGTGLAGGFQETQYF. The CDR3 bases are TGTGCCAGCAGCGGCACGGGACTAGCGGGAGGCTTTCAAGAGACCCAGTACTTC. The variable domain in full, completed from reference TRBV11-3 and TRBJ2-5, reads EAGVVQSPRYKIIEKKQPVAFWCNPISGHNTLYWYLQNLGQGPELLIRYENEEAVDDSQLPKDRFSAERLKGVDSTLKIQPAELGDSAVYLCASSGTGLAGGFQETQYFGPGTRLLVL.